Listed below are T cell receptor beta chains from one sample, sequenced in a study of T cells in lung cancer brain metastases. Sequencing used immunoSEQ multiplex PCR; TCRdb keeps in-frame clones, though not all of them. Of a few thousand clones in the sample, over 85% are singletons; the top ten hold around 5%. The sequenced material came from tumor tissue from the primary lung tumor. The source is a woman aged 25 to 39 with non-small cell lung cancer. Both conserved end residues are part of each CDR3. The D gene is left open where the match is weak. Where a row states a size, it is once, few, many or the class of an expanded clone; other rows omit it.

j_call clone_size v_call d_call cdr3_aa cdr3_nt
TRBJ2-7 - TRBV28 - CASSISYEQYF TGTGCCAGCAGTATCTCCTACGAGCAGTACTTC
TRBJ2-7 once TRBV4-1 TRBD2 CASSQGAGADYEQYF TGCGCCAGCAGCCAAGGAGCGGGGGCGGACTACGAGCAGTACTTC
TRBJ2-3 - TRBV19 TRBD2 CASSIGLFLRTSGTDTQYF TGTGCCAGTAGTATTGGTCTTTTTCTCCGGACTAGCGGCACAGATACGCAGTATTTT
TRBJ2-6 - TRBV19 TRBD1 CASSKGTGGSSGANVLTF TGTGCCAGTAGTAAGGGGACAGGGGGGTCCTCTGGGGCCAACGTCCTGACTTTC
TRBJ2-7 - TRBV27 - CASSLSIGGSYEQYF TGTGCCAGCAGTTTATCGATAGGAGGATCCTACGAGCAGTACTTC
TRBJ1-1 - TRBV28 - CASSSRQRNTEAFF TGTGCCAGCAGTTCGAGACAGAGGAACACTGAAGCTTTCTTT
TRBJ2-5 - TRBV30 - CAWSPKETQYF TGTGCCTGGAGCCCCAAAGAGACCCAGTACTTC
TRBJ2-1 - TRBV2 - CASSEGHHWAYNEQFF TGTGCCAGCAGCGAAGGACACCACTGGGCCTACAATGAGCAGTTCTTC
TRBJ2-2 - TRBV5-8 - CASSFGFGVDTGELFF TGTGCCAGCAGCTTCGGATTTGGGGTGGACACCGGGGAGCTGTTTTTT
TRBJ2-2 - TRBV13 - CASSHGTLNTGELFF TGTGCCAGCAGCCACGGGACTTTGAACACCGGGGAGCTGTTTTTT
TRBJ1-1 - TRBV6-5 - CASSRTGTTEAFF TGTGCCAGCAGCCGAACAGGGACCACTGAAGCTTTCTTT
TRBJ2-1 - TRBV27 - CASSWASVYNEQFF TGTGCCAGCAGCTGGGCTAGCGTTTACAATGAGCAGTTCTTC
TRBJ2-2 - TRBV5-3 TRBD1 CARSLRQGRPTGELFF TGTGCCAGAAGCCTGCGACAGGGAAGGCCCACCGGGGAGCTGTTTTTT
TRBJ1-2 - TRBV7-6 - CASSLGTTGYGYTF TGTGCCAGCAGCTTAGGGACAACGGGGTATGGCTACACCTTC
TRBJ2-7 - TRBV19 TRBD2 CASSIAGGNYEQYF TGTGCCAGTAGTATCGCGGGAGGAAACTACGAGCAGTACTTC
TRBJ1-1 - TRBV6-1 - CASSERPAGNTEAFF TGTGCCAGCAGTGAACGGCCGGCGGGAAACACTGAAGCTTTCTTT
TRBJ1-1 - TRBV29-1 TRBD1 CSVALGQGTEAFF TGCAGCGTCGCCCTGGGACAGGGCACTGAAGCTTTCTTT
TRBJ2-3 - TRBV7-8 - CASSLASLPDTQYF TGTGCCAGCAGCTTAGCGTCACTCCCAGATACGCAGTATTTT
TRBJ1-5 - TRBV28 - CASSRNQPQHF TGTGCCAGCAGTCGAAATCAGCCCCAGCATTTT
TRBJ2-7 - TRBV11-2 - CASSLEGSGGQYF TGTGCCAGCAGCTTAGAGGGGAGTGGTGGGCAGTACTTC
TRBJ2-1 once TRBV7-2 - CASSLDGGNSGNEQFF TGTGCCAGCAGCTTAGACGGTGGGAACAGTGGGAATGAGCAGTTCTTC
TRBJ2-3 - TRBV27 - CASSPGGGGSTDTQYF TGTGCCAGCAGCCCTGGAGGGGGCGGGAGCACAGATACGCAGTATTTT